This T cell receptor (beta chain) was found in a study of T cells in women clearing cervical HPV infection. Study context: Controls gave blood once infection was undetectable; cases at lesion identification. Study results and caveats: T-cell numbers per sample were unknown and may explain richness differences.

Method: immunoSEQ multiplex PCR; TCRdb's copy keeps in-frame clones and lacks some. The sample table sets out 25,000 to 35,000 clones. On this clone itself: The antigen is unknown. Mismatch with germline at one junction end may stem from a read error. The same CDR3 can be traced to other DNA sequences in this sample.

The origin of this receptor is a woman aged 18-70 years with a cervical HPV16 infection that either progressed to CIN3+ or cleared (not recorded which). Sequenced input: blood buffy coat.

The CDR3 reads CASSFQEGAGNTIYF. Incomplete CDR3 DNA: TGTGCCAGCAGCTTTCAGGAGGGGGCTGGAAACACT. V is TRBV7-2 and J is TRBJ1-3; TRBD1 matches at 7 bases. The read comes to an end 3 residues before the CDR3 does, leaving the germline J gene to fill in the end. CDR3 size: 15 residues. CDR1 SGHTA and CDR2 FQGNSA come from the germline V gene.